The 32 T cell receptor beta chains reported below all come from one sample, sequenced in a study of blood T cells in healthy people across ages (dated by TCRdb to about 2015). The library was built by means of 5' RACE. Sequencing instrument: Illumina HiSeq 2500. The second PCR ran for roughly 7 to 11 cycles and used a J-beta primer mix along with a sample-barcoded 5' primer. Starting from the raw public reads, TCRdb applied fastp trimming at Q25, assembled clones with MiXCR and retained in-frame beta chains. When rows share a CDR3 protein, they turn into one entry using the most common DNA and genes. Counted in this sample were around 800,000 distinct CDR3 sequences; about 42% of them appeared once. The ten largest clones take up around a sixth of the sample. Sequenced input: blood. The receptors were sampled from an elderly man in good health.

This clonotype showed up just a few times. The rearrangement links TRBV7-2 to TRBJ2-3; no definite D call. CDR1 and CDR2 (germline): SGHTA, FQGNSA. The V end was cut by 1 base, the J end by 3 bases, with 11 bases between. The CDR3 is 15 residues long. CDR3 coding DNA: TGTGCCAGCAGCTTAGTTGTATCGGCTACAGATACGCAGTATTTT. It codes for CASSLVVSATDTQYF.

The V call is TRBV4-2, the J call TRBJ1-2; no reliable D call. The CDR3 is 13 residues long. Germline loops: CDR1 LGHNA, CDR2 YNFKEQ. V lost 4 bases, J lost 6 bases, and 12 bases lay in between. The CDR3 DNA sequence: TGTGCCAGCAGCCCTGCCACGGCTGATGGCTACACCTTC. Translation: CASSPATADGYTF.

This clonotype has more than one count but fewer than ten. The chain combines TRBV20-1 with TRBJ2-1; TRBD2 agrees at 9 bases. This CDR3 comprises 15 residues. The V gene's germline CDR1 is DFQATT and CDR2 SNEGSKA (reference sequence). V dropped 3 bases and J dropped 6; count of bases not matched to a gene: 9. CDR3 sequence: CSARGIAGAPNEQFF. The CDR3 nucleotides read TGCAGTGCTAGGGGGATAGCGGGAGCCCCCAATGAGCAGTTCTTC.

The chain is built from TRBV19 and TRBJ1-2; D is unclear. This CDR3 is built from 12 residues. The ends were cut back, 1 base at V and 3 bases at J, with 3 bases in the middle. From germline, CDR1 is LNHDA and CDR2 SQIVND (reference sequence). CDR3 residues: CASSIGDYGYTF. The CDR3, as DNA: TGTGCCAGTAGTATAGGAGACTATGGCTACACCTTC.

The J gene is TRBJ2-1, the V gene TRBV24-1; D remains ambiguous. Germline V gene data show CDR1 as KGHDR and CDR2 as SFDVKD. Trimming removed 5 bases from V and 2 bases from J, with 12 bases in between. The CDR3 extends over 15 amino acids. This CDR3 is CATSALGNTYNEQFF. CDR3 DNA: TGTGCCACCAGTGCCTTGGGCAATACCTACAATGAGCAGTTCTTC.

The CDR3 bases are TGTGCCAGCCTGGGAGGATTCCAAGAGACCCAGTACTTC. Its protein is CASLGGFQETQYF. The chain combines TRBV12-3 or TRBV12-4 with TRBJ2-5; possible D gene TRBD2, 6 bases. With 8 bases removed from V and 1 base from J, the gap between germline ends came to 11 bases. This CDR3 region has 13 residues.

The V and J genes are TRBV6-5 and TRBJ2-7, with D unclear. The CDR3 runs 14 residues. Germline CDR1 and CDR2: MNHEY and SVGAGI. V was shortened by 0 bases and J by 2 bases, with 8 bases between the two germline ends. CDR3 sequence: CASSYSRQAYEQYF. CDR3 nucleotides: TGTGCCAGCAGTTACTCGAGGCAGGCCTACGAGCAGTACTTC.

V is TRBV5-4 and J is TRBJ2-1; 7 bases fit TRBD1. This CDR3 comprises 16 residues. J was trimmed by 6 bases and V by 2 bases; bases with no gene match: 11. Germline-derived CDR1 and CDR2 are SGHNT and YYREEE (reference sequence). The DNA of the CDR3 is TGTGCCAGCAGCTTTCCAGGGGGTTTAGGTATCAATGAGCAGTTCTTC. Translating it yields CASSFPGGLGINEQFF. Together with reference TRBV5-4 and TRBJ2-1, the CDR3 gives the full variable domain: ETGVTQSPTHLIKTRGQQVTLRCSSQSGHNTVSWYQQALGQGPQFIFQYYREEENGRGNFPPRFSGLQFPNYSSELNVNALELDDSALYLCASSFPGGLGINEQFFGPGTRLTVL.

This chain joins TRBV6-1 and TRBJ2-3; 13 nucleotides agree with TRBD2. CDR3 length: 18 residues. In germline, CDR1 is MNHNS, CDR2 SASEGT. Trimming removed 6 bases from V and 4 bases from J; junction bases left unmatched: 13. The CDR3: CASSSGLAGEVVPDTQYF. The CDR3 DNA sequence: TGTGCCAGCAGCAGTGGACTAGCGGGAGAGGTAGTGCCAGATACGCAGTATTTT.

The J gene is TRBJ2-1, the V gene TRBV27, with 7 bases matching TRBD1. The germline V gene encodes CDR1 MNHEY and CDR2 SMNVEV (reference sequence). J was trimmed by 7 bases and V by 3 bases; bases with no gene match: 15. The CDR3 contains 17 residues. The CDR3 coding sequence is TGTGCCAGCAGTTTGGAAAGGACAGGAGACCTGGGAAATGAGCAGTTCTTC. It translates to CASSLERTGDLGNEQFF.

This clonotype was observed many times. The chain joins TRBV2 to TRBJ2-5; 7 nucleotides line up with TRBD2. The CDR3 covers 13 residues. V lost 8 bases, J lost 1 base, and 4 bases stayed unmatched. Germline assignment: CDR1 SNHLY and CDR2 FYNNEI. The CDR3 sequence is CASHLAAQETQYF. In DNA form, the CDR3 reads TGTGCCAGCCATCTAGCGGCCCAAGAGACCCAGTACTTC.

This rearrangement joins TRBV25-1 to TRBJ2-5, with 11 nucleotides matching TRBD2. This CDR3 contains 15 residues. Germline CDR1 is MGHDK and CDR2 is SYGVNS. Trimming cost V 5 bases and J 11 bases; bases outside gene matches: 13. The CDR3, as DNA: TGTGCCAGCAGTCCACTTACTAGCGGGAGAGGTGAGCAGTACTTC. Its translation is CASSPLTSGRGEQYF.

The J gene is TRBJ2-1, the V gene TRBV18, with D possibly being TRBD1 or TRBD2 (5 bases each). CDR1 is KGHSH and CDR2 is LQKENI in the germline V gene. Trimming left V 5 bases short and J 6 bases short, with 11 bases between. The CDR3 runs to 13 residues. In DNA form, the CDR3 reads TGTGCCAGCTCAGTTTTGAGGGGCAATGAGCAGTTCTTC. This translates into CASSVLRGNEQFF.

This clonotype has a handful of counts. The CDR3 DNA sequence: TGTGCCAGCAGTGCACGGACTAGCGGCACAGATACGCAGTATTTT. Protein sequence: CASSARTSGTDTQYF. The V call is TRBV2, the J call TRBJ2-3, with 9 positions matching TRBD2. This CDR3 comprises 15 residues. The germline V gene encodes CDR1 SNHLY and CDR2 FYNNEI. Trimming cost V 4 bases and J 1 base; bases outside gene matches: 3. Based on the CDR3 plus reference TRBV2 and TRBJ2-3, the full variable domain is EPEVTQTPSHQVTQMGQEVILRCVPISNHLYFYWYRQILGQKVEFLVSFYNNEISEKSEIFDDQFSVERPDGSNFTLKIRSTKLEDSAMYFCASSARTSGTDTQYFGPGTRLTVL.

The chain employs TRBV6-6 and TRBJ1-2, with D possibly being TRBD1 (6 bases). The CDR3 sequence is 15 residues long. V gave up 2 bases and J gave up 1 base, with 11 bases separating them. CDR1 and CDR2 from the germline V gene are MNHNY and SVGAGI (reference sequence). In DNA form, the CDR3 reads TGTGCCAGCAGTTACCCAGGGGACGGTAACTATGGCTACACCTTC. It translates to CASSYPGDGNYGYTF.

Many counts were recorded for this clonotype. The J gene is TRBJ1-2, the V gene TRBV12-3 or TRBV12-4; 8 positions match TRBD1. The V segment lost 6 bases and the J segment 6 bases; nucleotides outside the gene matches: 6. This CDR3 comprises 13 residues. CDR3 residues: CASSRSGGDGYTF. CDR3 DNA: TGTGCCAGCAGCCGGTCAGGGGGCGATGGCTACACCTTC.

The chain couples TRBV25-1 to TRBJ1-2, with unresolved D. Deletions cut 7 bases from V and 5 bases from J, with 17 bases between. There are 14 residues in the CDR3. Germline V CDR1 and CDR2: MGHDK, SYGVNS. CDR3 bases: TGTGCCAGCAATGACGCGGGCGGTGCGTATGGCTACACCTTC. It specifies CASNDAGGAYGYTF.

This clonotype appeared a few times. The V gene is TRBV5-5, the J gene TRBJ2-3; D is possibly TRBD2 (5 bases). Trimming took 1 base from V and 4 from J, leaving 16 bases between them. Per germline, CDR1 SGHKS and CDR2 YYEKEE (reference sequence). The CDR3 has 16 amino acids. CDR3 amino acids: CASSLIGSIAPDTQYF. The CDR3 DNA reads TGTGCCAGCAGCTTGATTGGAAGTATAGCGCCAGATACGCAGTATTTT.

A remark on this clonotype: A clone one base away is much larger, so this may be a read error. This chain links TRBV9 with TRBJ2-5; 7 bases are a match to TRBD2. CDR1 is SGDLS and CDR2 is YYNGEE in the germline V gene. This CDR3 contains 16 residues. The trim removed 0 bases at V and 11 bases at J, leaving 16 bases unmatched. The DNA for the CDR3 is TGTGCCAGCAGCGTAGAAGGCGGGAGCTGGAGTAATGAGCAGTACTTC. It specifies CASSVEGGSWSNEQYF.

The chain combines TRBV4-1 with TRBJ2-1; D perhaps matches TRBD2 (6 bases). The CDR3 contains 13 residues. Germline assignment: CDR1 MGHRA and CDR2 YSYEKL. V was trimmed by 4 bases and J by 10 bases, leaving 14 bases between them. CDR3 region: CASSPGTPWEQFF. The DNA for the CDR3 is TGCGCCAGCAGCCCCGGGACTCCATGGGAGCAGTTCTTC.

This chain connects TRBV27 to TRBJ2-5; weak D call: TRBD2 (6 bases). Germline V gene data show CDR1 as MNHEY and CDR2 as SMNVEV (reference sequence). This CDR3 contains 16 residues. V was clipped by 5 bases and J by 2 bases, with 18 bases between them. The CDR3 loop is CASSPILSAGQETQYF. As DNA, the CDR3 is TGTGCCAGCAGTCCAATCCTTTCCGCGGGGCAAGAGACCCAGTACTTC.

This clonotype appeared once. The rearrangement joins TRBV12-3 or TRBV12-4 to TRBJ2-7; 12 bases are a match to TRBD2. The CDR3 runs 14 residues. J gave up 7 bases and V 4 bases, and 5 bases lay outside the gene matches. CDR3 amino acids: CASSSRGLAGEQYF. Written as DNA, the CDR3 is TGTGCCAGCAGTTCGCGGGGACTAGCGGGTGAGCAGTACTTC.

With respect to this clonotype: Relative to the germline gene, one junction end is altered; a read error may explain this. The V gene is TRBV4-3, the J gene TRBJ2-4, with TRBD2 as a possible D gene (5 bases). Germline V CDR1 and CDR2: LGHNA, YSLEER. This CDR3 spans 13 amino acids. The chain's CDR3 is CASSQLAQNIQYF. DNA of the CDR3: TGCGCCAGCAGCCAGCTAGCCCAAAACATTCAGTACTTC.

Details on this clonotype: A much more abundant neighbour one base away suggests this may be a read error. The chain combines TRBV29-1 with TRBJ2-4; no firm D call. The DNA end favors TRBJ2-5, so the J call may be wrong. The CDR3 length is 12 residues. CDR1 and CDR2 (germline): SQVTM, ANQGSEA. CDR3 sequence: CSVSAQQGTQYF. The DNA of the CDR3 is TGCAGCGTTTCCGCCCAACAAGGGACCCAGTACTTC.

This clonotype was observed many times. The chain carries TRBV11-2 and TRBJ2-5; the D gene is possibly TRBD2 (6 bases). The CDR3 is 14 residues long. From germline, CDR1 is SGHAT and CDR2 FQNNGV. Trimming pared 4 bases from V and 2 bases from J, leaving 11 bases between. The CDR3 DNA is TGTGCCAGCAGCTCCTTGGGAGGTCAAGAGACCCAGTACTTC. It translates to CASSSLGGQETQYF.

The rearrangement joins TRBV20-1 to TRBJ2-7; D perhaps matches TRBD1 (5 bases). The CDR3 is made up of 13 amino acids. Trimming took off 2 bases at V and 3 bases at J, with 11 bases between the two ends. CDR1 is DFQATT and CDR2 is SNEGSKA in the germline V gene (reference sequence). CDR3 protein: CSARQGGHYEQYF. CDR3 DNA: TGCAGTGCTAGACAGGGCGGTCACTACGAGCAGTACTTC.

This chain joins TRBV7-9 and TRBJ2-7; unclear D gene. V lost 0 bases, J lost 6 bases, and 6 bases lay in between. The CDR3 has 12 amino acids. Germline CDR1 reads SEHNR; CDR2 reads FQNEAQ (reference sequence). The CDR3 loop reads CASSLAESEQYF. In nucleotides, the CDR3 is TGTGCCAGCAGCTTAGCGGAGAGCGAGCAGTACTTC.

This clonotype was observed a handful of times. J is TRBJ2-5 and V is TRBV3-1; weak D call: TRBD1 (5 bases). Germline values: CDR1 LGHDT, CDR2 YNNKEL (reference sequence). Trimming stripped 0 bases from V and 5 bases from J, with 13 bases between. CDR3 length: 15 amino acids. The CDR3 nucleotides are TGTGCCAGCAGCCAAGATGGGGCTCTGGTGGAGACCCAGTACTTC. The encoded protein is CASSQDGALVETQYF.

The chain uses TRBV7-3 and TRBJ2-7; D is perhaps TRBD1 or TRBD2 (5 bases each). From germline, CDR1 is SGHTA and CDR2 FQGTGA. Trimming cost V 4 bases and J 2 bases, with 15 bases left between them. The length of the CDR3 is 15 residues. CDR3 coding DNA: TGTGCCAGCAGCTCAGCCGGGACCGCAGCCTACGAGCAGTACTTC. The encoded protein is CASSSAGTAAYEQYF.

The table lists this clonotype with a few counts. This chain connects TRBV9 to TRBJ1-6; 10 nucleotides line up with TRBD1. This CDR3 spans 16 amino acids. Germline V gene data show CDR1 as SGDLS and CDR2 as YYNGEE. The V segment lost 2 bases and the J segment 9 bases; nucleotides outside the gene matches: 8. CDR3 in amino acids: CASSVIPGQGISPLHF. The CDR3 nucleotides are TGTGCCAGCAGCGTTATACCGGGACAGGGGATTTCACCCCTCCACTTT.

The chain uses TRBV27 and TRBJ1-5, with D hard to call. CDR1 is MNHEY and CDR2 is SMNVEV in the germline V gene (reference sequence). The V and J ends lost 3 bases and 0 bases respectively, with 9 bases between them. The CDR3 length is 15 residues. CDR3 loop: CASSFKPYSNQPQHF. The CDR3 region has the DNA TGTGCCAGCAGTTTCAAACCTTATAGCAATCAGCCCCAGCATTTT.

CDR3 sequence reads: CASSQDEGGGPQHF. In nucleotides, the CDR3 is TGTGCCAGCAGCCAAGACGAGGGGGGGGGACCCCAGCATTTT. V gene TRBV4-2 combines with J gene TRBJ1-5, with D possibly matching TRBD1 (6 bases). Trimming removed 0 bases from V and 10 bases from J, with 13 bases in between. CDR3 length equals 14 residues. Looked up from germline, CDR1 is LGHNA and CDR2 is YNFKEQ.